These 25 T cell receptor beta chains were all obtained from the same sample, sequenced in a study of T-cell reconstitution after alpha-beta-depleted transplantation in children. Using unique molecular identifiers, the investigators prepared the TCRbeta library. One entry per CDR3 protein results from TCRdb running MiXCR on the PCR reads. There are 480,000 or so distinct CDR3 sequences in the sample; roughly a tenth occur only once, and around 2% lies in the top ten. The sequenced sample was PBMCs, obtained before TCRalphabeta/CD19-depleted stem cell transplant. The receptors stem from a child under 10 years old with inherited bone marrow failure, due to receive a stem cell transplant.

This chain connects TRBV5-5 to TRBJ1-2; the match to TRBD1 covers 10 bases. The CDR3 is 16 residues long. The V gene's germline CDR1 is SGHKS and CDR2 YYEKEE (reference sequence). V lost 4 bases and J lost 3; bases outside the gene matches: 9. The CDR3 sequence is CASSHGQGGTYYGYTF. In DNA, the CDR3 is TGTGCCAGCAGCCACGGACAGGGGGGGACCTACTATGGCTACACCTTC.

In its sample, this clonotype was seen many times. The genes are TRBV5-1 and TRBJ2-3, with 7 bases aligning to TRBD2. Trimming at V came to 8 bases and at J to 0 bases, leaving 12 bases not matched to a gene. The CDR3 is 16 amino acids. Germline V gene data show CDR1 as SGHRS and CDR2 as YFSETQ. The CDR3 DNA reads as TGCGCCAGAGACCAACCAGCGGGATCCAGCACAGATACGCAGTATTTT. Encoded protein: CARDQPAGSSTDTQYF.

This clonotype was counted ten times or more. The V gene is TRBV4-3, the J gene TRBJ2-7; D gene unclear. Germline CDR1 and CDR2: LGHNA and YSLEER. Trimming left V 0 bases short and J 3 bases short, with 6 bases between. The CDR3 runs 13 residues. The CDR3 DNA reads as TGCGCCAGCAGCCAAGATCACGGCTACGAGCAGTACTTC. Translating it yields CASSQDHGYEQYF.

This clonotype has a handful of counts. The rearrangement joins TRBV28 to TRBJ1-5; a possible D gene is TRBD1 (5 bases). Germline CDR1 reads MDHEN; CDR2 reads SYDVKM. This CDR3 has 14 residues. The ends were cut back, 6 bases at V and 3 bases at J, with 12 bases in the middle. CDR3 amino acids: CASSLGGVNQPQHF. Written as DNA, the CDR3 is TGTGCCAGCAGCCTCGGGGGTGTCAATCAGCCCCAGCATTTT. Full variable domain (rest looked up from reference TRBV28 and TRBJ1-5): DVKVTQSSRYLVKRTGEKVFLECVQDMDHENMFWYRQDPGLGLRLIYFSYDVKMKEKGDIPEGYSVSREKKERFSLILESASTNQTSMYLCASSLGGVNQPQHFGDGTRLSIL.

This clonotype was found many times. V gene TRBV3-1 combines with J gene TRBJ2-3; D remains unclear. Germline CDR1 and CDR2: LGHDT and YNNKEL (reference sequence). The CDR3 consists of 14 residues. V was shortened by 2 bases and J by 3 bases, with 9 bases between the two germline ends. As DNA, the CDR3 is TGTGCCAGCAGCCAATTGGAGCTGACAGATACGCAGTATTTT. Its protein is CASSQLELTDTQYF.

This clonotype appeared many times. V usage is TRBV12-3 or TRBV12-4 and J usage is TRBJ1-2, with 10 bases that match TRBD1. The V segment lost 7 bases and the J segment 3 bases; nucleotides outside the gene matches: 8. CDR3 length equals 15 residues. The CDR3 here is CASTRDRGSYYGYTF. CDR3 DNA: TGTGCCAGCACCAGGGACAGGGGTTCGTACTATGGCTACACCTTC.

This clonotype was picked up many times. V is TRBV7-8 and J is TRBJ1-6; 8 nucleotides line up with TRBD1. CDR3 size: 18 residues. Germline V CDR1 and CDR2: SGHVS, FQNEAQ. The J segment lost 0 bases and the V segment lost 1 base, leaving 5 bases of the junction unmatched. The DNA for the CDR3 is TGTGCCAGCAGCTTAGGAGGGACAGGCAGCTCCTATAATTCACCCCTCCACTTT. Its protein product is CASSLGGTGSSYNSPLHF.

CDR3 sequence (DNA): TGTGCCAGCAGCGTAGACTTTTCGAACACTGAAGCTTTCTTT. Translation: CASSVDFSNTEAFF. The rearrangement uses TRBV9 and TRBJ1-1; D uncertain. Trimming shortened V by 0 bases and J by 1 base, and 7 bases separated the two germline ends. This CDR3 is 14 amino acids long. CDR1 is SGDLS, CDR2 YYNGEE, per germline.

The CDR3, as DNA: TGTGCCACCCATGGGGACGTAGACAATGAGCAGTTCTTC. Amino acid sequence: CATHGDVDNEQFF. The chain uses TRBV5-4 and TRBJ2-1, with D perhaps TRBD1 or TRBD2 (5 bases each). Per germline, CDR1 SGHNT and CDR2 YYREEE (reference sequence). With 9 bases removed from V and 5 bases from J, the gap between germline ends came to 15 bases. The CDR3 totals 13 residues.

The table lists this clonotype with many counts. The V call is TRBV6-5, the J call TRBJ2-7, with D uncertain. Per the germline V gene, CDR1 is MNHEY and CDR2 is SVGAGI. The CDR3 contains 14 residues. V was clipped by 2 bases and J by 3 bases, with 11 bases between them. Written as DNA, the CDR3 is TGTGCCAGCAGTTACGGGTTCCTCTACTACGAGCAGTACTTC. Amino acid sequence: CASSYGFLYYEQYF.

This clonotype has a count of ten or more. The V gene is TRBV4-1, the J gene TRBJ1-5; D is possibly TRBD1 (5 bases). Germline V CDR1 and CDR2: MGHRA, YSYEKL. The V gene lost 1 base and the J gene lost 4 bases, with 8 bases spanning the gap. This CDR3 contains 14 residues. The CDR3 DNA is TGCGCCAGCAGCCAAGTATACAGGAATCAGCCCCAGCATTTT. Residues: CASSQVYRNQPQHF.

V usage is TRBV7-2 and J usage is TRBJ2-7; TRBD2 is a possible D gene (6 bases). Germline V gene data show CDR1 as SGHTA and CDR2 as FQGNSA. CDR3 length: 15 amino acids. The V end was cut by 0 bases, the J end by 6 bases, with 15 bases between. The CDR3 DNA reads as TGTGCCAGCAGCTTAGCGGGGGGTTTGTTGATCGAGCAGTACTTC. Its translation: CASSLAGGLLIEQYF.

This sequence joins TRBV4-3 and TRBJ2-1; tentative D call: TRBD2 (7 bases). V was shortened by 2 bases and J by 4 bases, with 12 bases between the two germline ends. CDR3 length equals 15 residues. Germline V lookup: CDR1 LGHNA, CDR2 YSLEER. In DNA, the CDR3 is TGCGCCAGCAGCCAACCAGGGGAGGGGTACAATGAGCAGTTCTTC. Its protein product is CASSQPGEGYNEQFF.

This clonotype was picked up a small number of times. V usage is TRBV3-1 and J usage is TRBJ2-5; 14 nucleotides align to TRBD2. V lost 4 bases, J lost 1 base, and 8 bases stayed unmatched. This CDR3 region has 18 residues. The germline V gene encodes CDR1 LGHDT and CDR2 YNNKEL (reference sequence). Here the CDR3 reads CASSPRLAGGGGQETQYF. The CDR3 nucleotides read TGTGCCAGCAGCCCTAGACTAGCGGGAGGGGGGGGCCAAGAGACCCAGTACTTC.

The sample holds a few counts of this clonotype. The V and J genes are TRBV29-1 and TRBJ2-7; either TRBD1 or TRBD2 may supply D (5 bases each). The V gene lost 6 bases and the J gene lost 3 bases, with 12 bases spanning the gap. This CDR3 has 12 residues. CDR1 and CDR2 (germline): SQVTM, ANQGSEA. The CDR3 loop reads CSVGDGNYEQYF. CDR3 coding DNA: TGCAGCGTGGGGGACGGGAACTACGAGCAGTACTTC.

This clonotype was detected ten times or more. The chain is built from TRBV7-9 and TRBJ2-1; D is ambiguous. The length of the CDR3 is 15 residues. Trimming removed 1 base from V and 5 bases from J, with 12 bases in between. Germline V gives CDR1 SEHNR, CDR2 FQNEAQ (reference sequence). The chain's CDR3 is CASSLGAMSHNEQFF. CDR3 nucleotide sequence: TGTGCCAGCAGCTTAGGAGCCATGAGTCACAATGAGCAGTTCTTC.

This clonotype was recorded a few times. The chain combines TRBV20-1 with TRBJ1-6; D not resolved. The germline V gene encodes CDR1 DFQATT and CDR2 SNEGSKA (reference sequence). This CDR3 contains 16 residues. Trimming stripped 3 bases from V and 3 bases from J, with 15 bases between. For the CDR3, the DNA is TGCAGTGCTAGGATCCCGGCGCCCGGCTATAATTCACCCCTCCACTTT. Translating it yields CSARIPAPGYNSPLHF.

This clonotype was seen repeatedly, ten times or more. As DNA, the CDR3 is TGCAGCGTTGCCAGGACAGGGGAGACCGGGGAGCTGTTTTTT. It yields the protein CSVARTGETGELFF. The rearrangement joins TRBV29-1 to TRBJ2-2; 9 positions agree with TRBD1. CDR3 size: 14 residues. Germline V gene lookup returns CDR1 SQVTM and CDR2 ANQGSEA. V shed 4 bases, J shed 5 bases, and the junction held 5 bases outside the gene matches.

This clonotype has a handful of counts. This chain joins TRBV25-1 and TRBJ2-2; D is unclear. The CDR3 spans 13 residues. Germline-derived CDR1 and CDR2 are MGHDK and SYGVNS. Trimming stripped 1 base from V and 6 bases from J, with 6 bases between. The CDR3 DNA follows: TGTGCCAGCAGTGAATGGGCTGCCGGGGAGCTGTTTTTT. Translating gives CASSEWAAGELFF.

There are many counts of this clonotype. The rearrangement uses TRBV7-8 and TRBJ2-5, with TRBD1 matching 7 bases. The V segment lost 1 base and the J segment 2 bases; nucleotides outside the gene matches: 7. This CDR3 comprises 16 residues. In germline, CDR1 is SGHVS, CDR2 FQNEAQ. For the CDR3, the DNA is TGTGCCAGCAGCTTAGACCCAGGGACAGCTCAAGAGACCCAGTACTTC. This translates into CASSLDPGTAQETQYF.

This clonotype was seen repeatedly, ten times or more. CDR3: CATSDLAVLSSYNEQFF. CDR3 sequence (DNA): TGTGCCACCAGTGACCTAGCGGTCTTGAGCTCCTACAATGAGCAGTTCTTC. V gene TRBV24-1 combines with J gene TRBJ2-1, with 7 bases lining up with TRBD2. CDR1 KGHDR and CDR2 SFDVKD come from the germline V gene. J gave up 0 bases and V 4 bases, and 8 bases lay outside the gene matches. This CDR3 has 17 residues.

CDR3 sequence reads: CAFSLADTQYF. In DNA form, the CDR3 reads TGTGCCTTCAGTTTAGCAGATACGCAGTATTTT. The chain has TRBV12-3 or TRBV12-4 and TRBJ2-3; unclear D gene. V shed 11 bases and J shed 4 bases, with 10 bases lying between them. CDR3 length: 11 residues.

This clonotype was counted many times. This chain links TRBV6-2 or TRBV6-3 with TRBJ2-5; D ambiguous. The V gene's germline CDR1 is MNHEY and CDR2 SVGEGT. The germline V and J ends were trimmed by 4 bases and 5 bases, with 11 bases remaining between them. This CDR3 is built from 13 residues. CDR3 sequence: CASSLLEEETQYF. CDR3 DNA sequence: TGTGCCAGCAGTTTACTCGAAGAGGAGACCCAGTACTTC.

At least ten counts were recorded for this clonotype. The chain links TRBV4-2 to TRBJ2-7, with 7 nucleotides matching TRBD2. The ends lost 0 bases at V and 0 bases at J; junction bases unmatched: 5. The CDR3 length is 16 residues. CDR1 is LGHNA, CDR2 YNFKEQ, per germline. The CDR3 DNA reads TGTGCCAGCAGCCAAGAGGGAGCGGGGATCTCCTACGAGCAGTACTTC. This encodes CASSQEGAGISYEQYF.

This clonotype has a count of ten or more. The J gene is TRBJ2-1, the V gene TRBV19; 9 bases align to TRBD2. This CDR3 spans 14 amino acids. Per germline, CDR1 LNHDA and CDR2 SQIVND (reference sequence). J was trimmed by 5 bases and V by 5 bases; bases with no gene match: 4. The CDR3 here is CASSRTSENNEQFF. The CDR3 bases are TGTGCCAGTAGTCGGACTAGCGAGAACAATGAGCAGTTCTTC.